The present entry profiles one T cell receptor beta chain with its context. The sample belongs to a study of blood T cell repertoires in COVID-19. Study at large: Whether acute or convalescent, the COVID-19 samples came from the United States, Italy and Spain. In each case, the material was cDNA or gDNA derived from T cells, B-cell-depleted T cells, or PBMCs.

In the study's own analysis: Amplifying reference gene primers gave estimates of nucleated cell counts. The table came from immunoSEQ multiplex PCR; TCRdb's copy has only in-frame clones and leaves some out. V and J calls plus clone size are reproduced from that table; the DNA served to infer D and trimming. Of about 130,000 clones listed, 70% to 85% are singletons. Germline-derived CDR1 and CDR2 are MNHEY and SVGAGI. The length of the CDR3 is 14 residues. V lost 7 bases and J 0 bases, leaving 10 bases between the germline ends. The receptor was derived from a woman of 80 years or more with acute or convalescent COVID-19. The sequenced sample consisted of peripheral blood. The rearrangement uses TRBV6-5 and TRBJ2-4, with D perhaps TRBD1 (6 bases). In DNA form, the CDR3 reads TGTGCCAGCAACCCACAGGGAGCCAAAAACATTCAGTACTTC. Translated: CASNPQGAKNIQYF.